A selection of T cell receptor beta chains follows, all from one sample in a study of CXCR3-negative and CXCR3-positive naive CD8 T cells. With the 5' RACE reads reprocessed, TCRdb shows one record per CDR3 protein and no DNA. The repertoire table contains about 130,000 distinct CDR3 sequences. Sequencing input: naive CXCR3- CD8+ T cells from blood. These TCRs come from a human donor in good health. Some clones in this sample may be carry-over from other donors' samples. Both conserved end residues are part of each CDR3.

v_call: TRBV12-3/TRBV12-4
j_call: TRBJ2-5
cdr3_aa: CASSLGVASRETQYF

v_call: TRBV3-1
j_call: TRBJ2-4
cdr3_aa: CASSPGSSDRGMHIQYF

v_call: TRBV19
j_call: TRBJ2-1
cdr3_aa: CASTPGGQVNEQFF

v_call: TRBV7-8
j_call: TRBJ2-1
cdr3_aa: CASSSRQGVDEQFF

v_call: TRBV13
j_call: TRBJ2-5
cdr3_aa: CASSFTSSRTQYF

v_call: TRBV19
j_call: TRBJ1-5
cdr3_aa: CASSMRSGGTQPQHF

v_call: TRBV7-9
j_call: TRBJ2-1
cdr3_aa: CASSLEQGGGNEQFF

v_call: TRBV25-1
j_call: TRBJ1-1
cdr3_aa: CASLGPGSRGTEAFF

v_call: TRBV25-1
j_call: TRBJ1-4
cdr3_aa: CASSQPGAPNEKLFF

v_call: TRBV5-1
j_call: TRBJ2-3
cdr3_aa: CASSFGGPDTQYF

v_call: TRBV29-1
j_call: TRBJ2-5
cdr3_aa: CSVEEETRPQETQYF

v_call: TRBV29-1
j_call: TRBJ2-6
cdr3_aa: CSVDGDRDLTGANVLTF

v_call: TRBV29-1
j_call: TRBJ2-1
cdr3_aa: CSVEPGTGGNEQFF

v_call: TRBV24-1
j_call: TRBJ2-4
cdr3_aa: CATSAGQPNIQYF

v_call: TRBV7-2
j_call: TRBJ2-7
cdr3_aa: CASSPGTGPYEQYF

v_call: TRBV7-8
j_call: TRBJ2-7
cdr3_aa: CASSHGQGIYEQYF

v_call: TRBV28
j_call: TRBJ2-2
cdr3_aa: CASSLEKGQTNTGELFF

v_call: TRBV7-8
j_call: TRBJ2-2
cdr3_aa: CASSLNIRTSGGRGTGELFF

v_call: TRBV12-3/TRBV12-4
j_call: TRBJ1-2
cdr3_aa: CASSGTAYGYTF

v_call: TRBV12-3/TRBV12-4
j_call: TRBJ2-6
cdr3_aa: CASSVRLDRGTGANVLTF

v_call: TRBV27
j_call: TRBJ2-1
cdr3_aa: CASSNSGWHEQFF

v_call: TRBV11-2
j_call: TRBJ2-7
cdr3_aa: CASSLANWDSEQYF

v_call: TRBV6-4
j_call: TRBJ2-1
cdr3_aa: CASSDSRQGYNEQFF

v_call: TRBV4-3
j_call: TRBJ2-7
cdr3_aa: CASSQVGQGPFYEQYF

v_call: TRBV20-1
j_call: TRBJ2-7
cdr3_aa: CSARDLLEQYF

v_call: TRBV12-3/TRBV12-4
j_call: TRBJ2-1
cdr3_aa: CASRRDRAHGRVYNEQFF

v_call: TRBV29-1
j_call: TRBJ1-2
cdr3_aa: CSVESAGIGGYTF

v_call: TRBV19
j_call: TRBJ1-1
cdr3_aa: CASERHRNTEAFF

v_call: TRBV12-3/TRBV12-4
j_call: TRBJ2-7
cdr3_aa: CASSLGGAGDSYEQYF

v_call: TRBV24-1
j_call: TRBJ2-1
cdr3_aa: CATSDLQGTNEQFF